The rows below give T cell receptor beta chains drawn from one sample of a study of T cell responses to AZD1222 COVID-19 vaccine. TCRdb's copy holds only in-frame clones and misses some; the assay was immunoSEQ multiplex PCR. The repertoire holds around 130,000 clones, 93% seen once, with about 5% in the top ten. The starting material was peripheral blood, obtained on day 0 of AZD1222 vaccination. These receptors originate from an adult in good health. Each CDR3 is given with its conserved first and last residue. Fields, in order: D gene, V gene, clone size, J gene, CDR3 DNA, CDR3 protein. D genes are given only for firm matches. Clone size is stated in some rows and not others, as once, few, many or a class when expanded.

TRBD1,TRBV11-2,-,TRBJ2-7,TGTGCCAGCAGCTTAGGGACAGGGGGGTACGAGCAGTACTTC,CASSLGTGGYEQYF
-,TRBV9,-,TRBJ2-7,TGTGCCAGCAGCGAGGGCCCTTCTGCCTACGAGCAGTACTTC,CASSEGPSAYEQYF
TRBD1,TRBV3-1/TRBV3-2,-,TRBJ1-6,TGTGCCAGCAGCCAAGTCGGACAGGGCGTTTCACCCCTCCACTTT,CASSQVGQGVSPLHF
-,TRBV3-1/TRBV3-2,-,TRBJ2-2,TGTGCCAGCAGCCAAGATAAAGACTACGGCGGGGAGCTGTTTTTT,CASSQDKDYGGELFF
-,TRBV14,-,TRBJ2-2,TGTGCCAGCAGCCAAACGCGGGGCACCGGGGAGCTGTTTTTT,CASSQTRGTGELFF
-,TRBV5-6,-,TRBJ2-1,TGTGCCAGCAGCTTAGGGGGAGGCGTTTACAATGAGCAGTTCTTC,CASSLGGGVYNEQFF
TRBD1,TRBV7-9,-,TRBJ1-4,TGTGCCAGCAGCTTATCGACGACAGGGAATAATGAAAAACTGTTTTTT,CASSLSTTGNNEKLFF
-,TRBV27,-,TRBJ1-5,TGTGCCAGCAGTTTACACGGAAGCAATCAGCCCCAGCATTTT,CASSLHGSNQPQHF
TRBD1,TRBV7-3,once,TRBJ2-1,TGTGCCAGCAGCTTAGCCGGACAGGGGGGCTACAATGAGCAGTTCTTC,CASSLAGQGGYNEQFF
TRBD1,TRBV29-1,-,TRBJ2-7,TGCAGCGTTTCCTCCGGGACAGGGAGTTCCTACGAGCAGTACTTC,CSVSSGTGSSYEQYF
-,TRBV4-1,-,TRBJ1-2,TGCGCCAGCAGCCAAGAGATCACGAGGGTAAACTATGGCTACACCTTC,CASSQEITRVNYGYTF
TRBD2,TRBV28,-,TRBJ2-7,TGTGCCAGCAGGCCCATCCCCCCGGGACTAGGCGAGCAGTACTTC,CASRPIPPGLGEQYF
-,TRBV6-1,-,TRBJ2-3,TGTGCCAGCAGTGACACCGTGCGCGGGATGAGCACAGATACGCAGTATTTT,CASSDTVRGMSTDTQYF
-,TRBV30,-,TRBJ2-7,TGTGCCTGGACGGGGGACGAGCAGTACTTC,CAWTGDEQYF
-,TRBV12-3/TRBV12-4,-,TRBJ2-1,TGTGCCAGCAGTTTATTGGGGCTGCAGTTCTTC,CASSLLGLQFF
-,TRBV5-4,-,TRBJ2-1,TGTGCCAGCAGCTTGGAGCTCTACAATGAGCAGTTCTTC,CASSLELYNEQFF
-,TRBV6-1,-,TRBJ1-5,TGTGCCAGCAGTGATGCGACCTCACCCCAGCATTTT,CASSDATSPQHF
-,TRBV5-1,-,TRBJ1-4,TGCGCCAGCAGCTTACTAACAGGGACTAATGAAAAACTGTTTTTT,CASSLLTGTNEKLFF
-,TRBV19,once,TRBJ1-4,TGTGCCAGTAGTACCGTGGGTGAAAAACTGTTTTTT,CASSTVGEKLFF
-,TRBV9,-,TRBJ2-5,TGTGCCAGCAGCGTAGCGGGGACCCGGGAGACCCAGTACTTC,CASSVAGTRETQYF
TRBD2,TRBV28,-,TRBJ2-3,TGTGCCAGCAGTTCCCCGGTTCTAGCGGGAGTGGATACGCAGTATTTT,CASSSPVLAGVDTQYF
-,TRBV29-1,-,TRBJ1-1,TGCAGCGCCGGCAGGGGAAAAAGGACTGAAGCTTTCTTT,CSAGRGKRTEAFF
-,TRBV5-8,-,TRBJ2-7,TGTGCCAGCAGCCCCGGCTCCTACGAGCAGTACTTC,CASSPGSYEQYF
TRBD1,TRBV7-9,-,TRBJ2-7,TGTGCCAGCAGCTTAAACTTGGACAGGGTCTACGAGCAGTACTTC,CASSLNLDRVYEQYF
-,TRBV19,-,TRBJ1-3,TGTGCCACCTCCCTTTCGGGCCGGATCTCTGGAAACACCATATATTTT,CATSLSGRISGNTIYF
-,TRBV10-3,-,TRBJ1-2,TGTGCCATCAGTGACGGGGGCGCGGGTGGCTACACCTTC,CAISDGGAGGYTF
-,TRBV19,-,TRBJ1-4,TGTGCCAGTAGTTTTGGGGGAACTAATGAAAAACTGTTTTTT,CASSFGGTNEKLFF
TRBD2,TRBV7-9,-,TRBJ2-3,TGTGCCAGCAGCCCGCAGATGACTAGCGGGAGACCAGATACGCAGTATTTT,CASSPQMTSGRPDTQYF
-,TRBV2,-,TRBJ2-3,TGTGCCAGCAGTGAAGACAGGGCTTCGGTCACAGATACGCAGTATTTT,CASSEDRASVTDTQYF
TRBD2,TRBV5-5,-,TRBJ2-7,TGTGCCAGCAGCTTGTACGGGGCGGGAGTATCGGGCGAGCAGTACTTC,CASSLYGAGVSGEQYF
-,TRBV29-1,-,TRBJ2-1,TGCAGCGTTGGGATTGAGCAGTTCTTC,CSVGIEQFF
-,TRBV5-4,-,TRBJ2-7,TGTGCCAGCAGCTTGAAGATGGGTATCTCCTACGAGCAGTACTTC,CASSLKMGISYEQYF
-,TRBV4-1,few,TRBJ2-1,TGCGCCAGCAGCCCCAGGGGGGTTGGGGCGGGAGTGGGTAATGAGCAGTTCTTC,CASSPRGVGAGVGNEQFF
TRBD1,TRBV18,-,TRBJ1-2,TGTGCCAGCTCGCCGGGACAGGGGGGCCTCTATGGCTACACCTTC,CASSPGQGGLYGYTF
TRBD1,TRBV4-3,-,TRBJ2-7,TGCGCCAGCAGCCAGGATACAGGGGGCAGGTACGAGCAGTACTTC,CASSQDTGGRYEQYF
-,TRBV10-3,-,TRBJ2-7,TGTGCCATCAGTGTAGATACCTACGAGCAGTACTTC,CAISVDTYEQYF
-,TRBV4-1,-,TRBJ2-3,TGCGCCAGCAGCCAGGGGGATTTCACAGATACGCAGTATTTT,CASSQGDFTDTQYF
-,TRBV12-5,-,TRBJ2-2,TGTGCTAGTGGTCCCCCGGCGAGGGAGAACACCGGGGAGCTGTTTTTT,CASGPPARENTGELFF
-,TRBV3-1/TRBV3-2,-,TRBJ1-2,TGTGCCAGCAGCCAAGACACTTTCCGGGACTCAGAATATGCAAGCCACACCTTC,CASSQDTFRDSEYASHTF
-,TRBV3-1/TRBV3-2,-,TRBJ1-6,TGTGCCAGCAGCTGGAGAGGGGACTCACCCCTCCACTTT,CASSWRGDSPLHF
TRBD2,TRBV4-2,-,TRBJ2-7,TGTGCCACCGGGACTAGCGTCTCCTACGAGCAGTACTTC,CATGTSVSYEQYF
-,TRBV29-1,few,TRBJ1-1,TGCAGCGTTTACGACACTGAAGCTTTCTTT,CSVYDTEAFF
TRBD2,TRBV27,-,TRBJ2-5,TGTGCCAGCAGCCAACTCTGGAGCGCGGGAGGGGGCTTGAAGACCCAGTACTTC,CASSQLWSAGGGLKTQYF
TRBD1,TRBV6-5,-,TRBJ1-1,TGTGCCAGCAGTTACTCGACAGGGGTCTCGAACACTGAAGCTTTCTTT,CASSYSTGVSNTEAFF
TRBD1,TRBV27,-,TRBJ1-6,TGTGCCAGCAGTATGACAGGGCCCTTTAATTCACCCCTCCACTTT,CASSMTGPFNSPLHF
-,TRBV28,-,TRBJ1-5,TGTGCCAGCAGTTCTAGGGGAGTGGGCAATCAGCCCCAGCATTTT,CASSSRGVGNQPQHF
TRBD1,TRBV28,-,TRBJ1-5,TGTGCCAGCAGTTGGGACAGGGGTCAGCCCCAGCATTTT,CASSWDRGQPQHF
-,TRBV6-2/TRBV6-3,-,TRBJ1-1,TGTGCCAGCAGTAACCCCCCGGGACGGATCATGAACACTGAAGCTTTCTTT,CASSNPPGRIMNTEAFF
-,TRBV19,-,TRBJ2-2,TGTGCCAGTAGTAGGTTGGCAGGGGTAGAAACCGGGGAGCTGTTTTTT,CASSRLAGVETGELFF
TRBD2,TRBV3-1/TRBV3-2,-,TRBJ2-3,TGTGCCAGCAGCCGCGATAGCGGGTCCCTCACAGATACGCAGTATTTT,CASSRDSGSLTDTQYF
TRBD1,TRBV29-1,-,TRBJ1-2,TGCAGCGTGGACCGGGACAGCTCGATTTTGGACTACACCTTC,CSVDRDSSILDYTF
TRBD1,TRBV2,-,TRBJ1-1,TGTGCCAGCAGGGGACAGGGGGCTTTCACTGAAGCTTTCTTT,CASRGQGAFTEAFF
-,TRBV10-3,-,TRBJ1-1,TGTGCCATCAGTGACTTTTCCGCAGGGGCCTCAGCCGACCAAGCTTTCTTT,CAISDFSAGASADQAFF
TRBD1,TRBV2,once,TRBJ1-2,TGTGCCAGCAGTGAGGTCAGGGGGACAACTGGCTACACCTTC,CASSEVRGTTGYTF
TRBD1,TRBV19,-,TRBJ1-5,TGTGCCACCCGCTCCGTGGACAGGGCCAATCAGCCCCAGCATTTT,CATRSVDRANQPQHF
-,TRBV11-2,-,TRBJ1-3,TGTGCCAGCAGCCGGGGCGGCCTGGAAGGGACCATATATTTT,CASSRGGLEGTIYF